This T cell receptor beta chain stems from a study of CD8+CD57+ T cells in acquired aplastic anemia (dated by TCRdb to about 2018). With regard to the full study: A mean of about 3 ug of DNA, ranging from about 0.17 to 30 ug, was extracted from sorted CD4+ and CD8+ cells. Healthy donor samples averaged roughly 9.8 million reads for CD4+ and 11.0 million for CD8+ cells.

A remark on this clonotype: There is no known antigen for this receptor. Base qualities are not provided; no much larger clone lies one nucleotide away.

Profiling of TCR beta VDJ combinations and CDR3 sequences used genomic DNA as the template. TCR repertoire sequencing was run on an Illumina HiSeq 2000. Under the source paper's analysis protocol: TRBV/TRBJ rearrangement plots, CDR3 size and DJ length profiles, and Simpson's diversity index were used to evaluate the repertoires. The most abundant DNA sequence in the deep sequencing data was taken as the immunodominant clone. CDR3 amino acid sequences were screened for sharing across subjects and compared with published repertoires and the VDJdb database. The public sequencing data were trimmed at Q25 with fastp and processed into clonotypes with MiXCR by TCRdb, which kept only in-frame beta chains. All rows with the same CDR3 protein become a single entry with the most common DNA and genes. The V and J calls, along with clone size, are taken from TCRdb and not from the paper's own processing. The sample records around 180,000 distinct CDR3 sequences, about 60% of which are singletons. In total, the top ten clones hold about 50% of the sample.

The study deep-sequenced TCR repertoires of sorted CD4+ and CD8+ blood T cells from severe aplastic anemia patients and healthy subjects. Ficoll-Paque density gradient centrifugation was used to isolate peripheral blood mononuclear cells. Before DNA extraction, CD4+ and CD8+ T cells were sorted by FACS or by magnetic beads. General study outcomes and caveats: Roughly 30 CD8+ CDR3 sequences were found to be shared between patients and controls, but these sequences appeared to be highly expressed in patients and within the immunodominant clones of the patients. CD8+ Simpson's diversity did not differ significantly between patients and healthy controls (P=0.060).

From the germline V gene, CDR1 is MDHEN and CDR2 is SYDVKM. Trimming leaves V shorter by 6 bases and J shorter by 3 bases, with the junction holding 11 bases beyond the gene matches. CDR3 length: 15 amino acids, cysteine to phenylalanine. Only the CDR3 DNA is retained, 45 bases long and in frame from the first base. The source material was sorted CD4+, CD8+, or CD8+CD57+ T cells (not recorded which) from PBMCs. The chain couples TRBV28 to TRBJ2-7; the central 7 bases match TRBD1. This clonotype was sampled from a human donor in good health. The nucleotide sequence reads as follows: TGTGCCAGCAGCGAACATCGGGACAGCGGCTACGAGCAGTACTTC. It specifies CASSEHRDSGYEQYF.